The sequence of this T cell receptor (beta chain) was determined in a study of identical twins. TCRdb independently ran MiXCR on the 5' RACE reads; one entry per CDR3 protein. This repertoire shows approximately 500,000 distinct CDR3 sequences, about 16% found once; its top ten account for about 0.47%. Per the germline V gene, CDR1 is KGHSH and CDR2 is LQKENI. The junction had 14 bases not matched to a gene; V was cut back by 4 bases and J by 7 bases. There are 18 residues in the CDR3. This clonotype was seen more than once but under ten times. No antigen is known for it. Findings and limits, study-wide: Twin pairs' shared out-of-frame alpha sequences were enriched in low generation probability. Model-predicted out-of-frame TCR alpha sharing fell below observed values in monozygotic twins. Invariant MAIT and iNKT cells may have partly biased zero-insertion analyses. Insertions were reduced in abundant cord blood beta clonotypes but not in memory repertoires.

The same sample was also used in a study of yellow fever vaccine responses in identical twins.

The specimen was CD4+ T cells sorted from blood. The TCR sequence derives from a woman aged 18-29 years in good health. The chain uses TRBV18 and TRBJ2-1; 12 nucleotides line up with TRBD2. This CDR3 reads CASSLTLASGGAGNEQFF. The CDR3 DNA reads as TGTGCCAGCTCACTTACCCTGGCTAGCGGGGGGGCCGGTAATGAGCAGTTCTTC. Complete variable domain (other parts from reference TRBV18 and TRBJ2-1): NAGVMQNPRHLVRRRGQEARLRCSPMKGHSHVYWYRQLPEEGLKFMVYLQKENIIDESGMPKERFSAEFPKEGPSILRIQQVVRGDSAAYFCASSLTLASGGAGNEQFFGPGTRLTVL.